This T cell receptor beta chain was observed in a study of beta chain features in type 1 diabetes. Points from the study as a whole: Compared with healthy donors, patients appeared to share more similar naive, central memory and regulatory TCRB repertoires.

This clone was observed a single time. Antigen: not known. Expressed TCRB transcripts were sequenced, since all the RNA that had been isolated was reverse transcribed. Sequenced by immunoSEQ multiplex PCR; TCRdb stores in-frame clones only, minus some. The repertoire holds hundreds of thousands of clones, with 25% to 35% as singletons. Germline-derived CDR1 and CDR2 are SGHRS and YFSETQ. The CDR3 extends over 12 amino acids. The V end lost 4 bases, the J end lost 8 bases, and 10 bases lay between the germline ends. Specimen: naive CD4+ T cells from blood. The V and J genes are TRBV5-1 and TRBJ2-4; D perhaps matches TRBD1 (6 bases). This clonotype originated in a man younger than 35 in good health. The CDR3 DNA follows: TGCGCCAGCAGCGTCAGGGGTTACATTCAGTACTTC. This translates into CASSVRGYIQYF.